The 17 T cell receptor beta chains presented below share a single source sample, sequenced in a study of blood T cell repertoires in COVID-19. This table comes from immunoSEQ multiplex PCR, and its TCRdb copy is limited to in-frame clones, with some not included. Among 45,000 to 50,000 clones listed, approximately 83% were seen once. Sequencing used peripheral blood. Every receptor here comes from a woman of 80 years or more with COVID-19, enrolled during active disease.

The chain links TRBV15 to TRBJ1-2; 9 nucleotides line up with TRBD1. Germline CDR1 and CDR2: LNHNV and YYDKDF (reference sequence). This CDR3 region has 16 residues. The trim removed 0 bases at V and 4 bases at J, leaving 6 bases unmatched. CDR3 coding DNA: TGTGCCACCAGCAGAGATTATGGGACAGGGCTCTATGGCTACACCTTC. Its protein is CATSRDYGTGLYGYTF.

The chain links TRBV7-9 to TRBJ1-1, with D unresolved. V was clipped by 2 bases and J by 1 base, with 8 bases between them. CDR1 and CDR2 (germline): SEHNR, FQNEAQ (reference sequence). The CDR3 covers 14 residues. The CDR3 region is CASSLIRGNTEAFF. CDR3 bases: TGTGCCAGCAGCTTAATTCGCGGGAACACTGAAGCTTTCTTT.

CDR3 in DNA: TGTGCCATCAGTAGCGACAGCTATGGCTACACCTTC. Amino acid sequence: CAISSDSYGYTF. V gene TRBV10-3 combines with J gene TRBJ1-2; D is perhaps TRBD1 (5 bases). V lost 5 bases and J 4 bases, leaving 8 bases between the germline ends. From germline, CDR1 is ENHRY and CDR2 SYGVKD. The CDR3 has 12 residues.

The V and J genes are TRBV11-3 and TRBJ2-1, with 8 bases lining up with TRBD2. V shed 5 bases and J 7 bases; nucleotides not matched to a gene: 22. CDR3 size: 19 residues. Germline V gene lookup returns CDR1 SGHNT and CDR2 YENEEA. This chain's CDR3 is CASSPQPWGSGIPENEQFF. The CDR3 DNA reads as TGTGCCAGCAGCCCCCAGCCGTGGGGTAGCGGGATCCCTGAGAATGAGCAGTTCTTC.

The chain recombines TRBV19 with TRBJ1-4; D is ambiguous. Deletions cut 5 bases from V and 7 bases from J, with 8 bases between. This CDR3 contains 12 residues. Germline CDR1 LNHDA, CDR2 SQIVND (reference sequence). As DNA, the CDR3 is TGTGCCAGTAGTCCCGCGGGTGAAAAACTGTTTTTT. This gives the protein CASSPAGEKLFF. Combining the CDR3 with reference TRBV19 and TRBJ1-4 gives the whole variable domain DGGITQSPKYLFRKEGQNVTLSCEQNLNHDAMYWYRQDPGQGLRLIYYSQIVNDFQKGDIAEGYSVSREKKESFPLTVTSAQKNPTAFYLCASSPAGEKLFFGSGTQLSVL.

V and J are TRBV4-2 and TRBJ2-7; D is perhaps TRBD1 (6 bases). CDR1 and CDR2 (germline): LGHNA, YNFKEQ. Trimming took 0 bases from V and 0 from J, leaving 9 bases between them. This CDR3 region has 15 residues. The CDR3 reads CASSQEDSYSYEQYF. DNA for the CDR3: TGTGCCAGCAGCCAAGAGGACAGCTACTCCTACGAGCAGTACTTC.

The rearrangement joins TRBV5-1 to TRBJ1-1, with TRBD1 as a possible D gene (5 bases). This CDR3 has 13 residues. V was cut by 3 bases and J by 5 bases, with 11 bases left in between. In germline, CDR1 is SGHRS, CDR2 YFSETQ. CDR3 loop: CASSSLRGTEAFF. CDR3 sequence (DNA): TGCGCCAGCAGCTCTTTAAGGGGTACTGAAGCTTTCTTT.

The genes are TRBV19 and TRBJ1-5; no reliable D call. This CDR3 region has 15 residues. Germline CDR1 is LNHDA and CDR2 is SQIVND (reference sequence). Between the trimmed V and J ends, which lost 9 bases and 0 bases, there was a span of 15 bases. The CDR3 here is CASRRGRLSNQPQHF. CDR3 DNA: TGTGCCAGCCGTAGAGGCAGACTTAGCAATCAGCCCCAGCATTTT.

This clone was counted a single time. The V gene is TRBV4-1, the J gene TRBJ2-2, with TRBD1 as a possible D gene (5 bases). Germline V CDR1 and CDR2: MGHRA, YSYEKL. CDR3 length: 17 residues. The V end was cut by 1 base, the J end by 0 bases, with 12 bases between. The CDR3 reads CASSQVMGPSNTGELFF. The CDR3 nucleotides are TGCGCCAGCAGCCAAGTAATGGGGCCGTCGAACACCGGGGAGCTGTTTTTT.

The V call is TRBV5-1, the J call TRBJ2-7; TRBD1 matches at 8 bases. The J segment lost 6 bases and the V segment lost 0 bases, leaving 5 bases of the junction unmatched. The CDR3 has 14 residues. CDR1 and CDR2 from the germline V gene are SGHRS and YFSETQ. CDR3 nucleotides: TGCGCCAGCAGCTTGGCCCTCGACAGGGGCGAGCAGTACTTC. This gives the protein CASSLALDRGEQYF.

J is TRBJ2-4 and V is TRBV18, with TRBD2 identical over 7 bases. CDR1 and CDR2 (germline): KGHSH, LQKENI. The CDR3 spans 14 residues. V was pared by 3 bases and J by 6 bases, with 5 bases of the junction left unmatched. The DNA for the CDR3 is TGTGCCAGCTCACCCGGACTAGAGGGAAACATTCAGTACTTC. Translated: CASSPGLEGNIQYF.

This sequence joins TRBV6-5 and TRBJ1-6; 10 nucleotides line up with TRBD1. V shed 10 bases, J shed 10 bases, and the junction held 10 bases outside the gene matches. Germline V gene data show CDR1 as MNHEY and CDR2 as SVGAGI. The CDR3 sequence is 14 residues long. CDR3 loop: CATRTGGVRSPLHF. The DNA of the CDR3 is TGTGCCACTAGGACAGGGGGGGTGAGGTCACCCCTCCACTTT.

This chain uses TRBV18 with TRBJ1-3; D perhaps matches TRBD1 (5 bases). Trimming left V 5 bases short and J 0 bases short, with 14 bases between. The CDR3 is 16 amino acids. CDR1 KGHSH and CDR2 LQKENI come from the germline V gene. The CDR3 loop is CASSLPQGHSGNTIYF. In nucleotides, the CDR3 is TGTGCCAGCTCATTACCCCAGGGCCACTCTGGAAACACCATATATTTT.

The genes are TRBV5-1 and TRBJ2-5; D may be TRBD2 (6 bases). The CDR3 spans 13 residues. The germline V gene has CDR1 SGHRS and CDR2 YFSETQ. The V and J ends lost 3 bases and 5 bases respectively, with 11 bases between them. The CDR3 region is CASSWPEGETQYF. CDR3 nucleotide sequence: TGCGCCAGCAGCTGGCCGGAGGGGGAGACCCAGTACTTC.

The chain is built from TRBV18 and TRBJ2-1, with 8 bases aligning to TRBD2. From germline, CDR1 is KGHSH and CDR2 LQKENI. V shed 0 bases, J shed 4 bases, and the junction held 2 bases outside the gene matches. The CDR3 loop spans 15 amino acids. CDR3 amino acids: CASSPPAGGYNEQFF. The CDR3 nucleotides are TGTGCCAGCTCACCACCGGCGGGGGGTTACAATGAGCAGTTCTTC.

V usage is TRBV7-3 and J usage is TRBJ1-2, with D tentatively TRBD1 (6 bases). V dropped 5 bases and J dropped 8 bases, with 12 bases sitting between them. CDR3 length equals 12 residues. The germline V gene has CDR1 SGHTA and CDR2 FQGTGA. The CDR3 loop is CASSPGVGGYTF. For the CDR3, the DNA is TGTGCCAGCAGCCCAGGGGTGGGGGGCTACACCTTC.

This chain joins TRBV28 and TRBJ2-3; TRBD1 matches at 7 bases. Germline V gene data show CDR1 as MDHEN and CDR2 as SYDVKM. Trimming took 7 bases from V and 0 from J; bases not matched to a gene: 4. The CDR3 is 14 residues long. The CDR3 loop is CASTLGQSTDTQYF. Here the CDR3 DNA reads TGTGCCAGCACCTTGGGACAGAGCACAGATACGCAGTATTTT.